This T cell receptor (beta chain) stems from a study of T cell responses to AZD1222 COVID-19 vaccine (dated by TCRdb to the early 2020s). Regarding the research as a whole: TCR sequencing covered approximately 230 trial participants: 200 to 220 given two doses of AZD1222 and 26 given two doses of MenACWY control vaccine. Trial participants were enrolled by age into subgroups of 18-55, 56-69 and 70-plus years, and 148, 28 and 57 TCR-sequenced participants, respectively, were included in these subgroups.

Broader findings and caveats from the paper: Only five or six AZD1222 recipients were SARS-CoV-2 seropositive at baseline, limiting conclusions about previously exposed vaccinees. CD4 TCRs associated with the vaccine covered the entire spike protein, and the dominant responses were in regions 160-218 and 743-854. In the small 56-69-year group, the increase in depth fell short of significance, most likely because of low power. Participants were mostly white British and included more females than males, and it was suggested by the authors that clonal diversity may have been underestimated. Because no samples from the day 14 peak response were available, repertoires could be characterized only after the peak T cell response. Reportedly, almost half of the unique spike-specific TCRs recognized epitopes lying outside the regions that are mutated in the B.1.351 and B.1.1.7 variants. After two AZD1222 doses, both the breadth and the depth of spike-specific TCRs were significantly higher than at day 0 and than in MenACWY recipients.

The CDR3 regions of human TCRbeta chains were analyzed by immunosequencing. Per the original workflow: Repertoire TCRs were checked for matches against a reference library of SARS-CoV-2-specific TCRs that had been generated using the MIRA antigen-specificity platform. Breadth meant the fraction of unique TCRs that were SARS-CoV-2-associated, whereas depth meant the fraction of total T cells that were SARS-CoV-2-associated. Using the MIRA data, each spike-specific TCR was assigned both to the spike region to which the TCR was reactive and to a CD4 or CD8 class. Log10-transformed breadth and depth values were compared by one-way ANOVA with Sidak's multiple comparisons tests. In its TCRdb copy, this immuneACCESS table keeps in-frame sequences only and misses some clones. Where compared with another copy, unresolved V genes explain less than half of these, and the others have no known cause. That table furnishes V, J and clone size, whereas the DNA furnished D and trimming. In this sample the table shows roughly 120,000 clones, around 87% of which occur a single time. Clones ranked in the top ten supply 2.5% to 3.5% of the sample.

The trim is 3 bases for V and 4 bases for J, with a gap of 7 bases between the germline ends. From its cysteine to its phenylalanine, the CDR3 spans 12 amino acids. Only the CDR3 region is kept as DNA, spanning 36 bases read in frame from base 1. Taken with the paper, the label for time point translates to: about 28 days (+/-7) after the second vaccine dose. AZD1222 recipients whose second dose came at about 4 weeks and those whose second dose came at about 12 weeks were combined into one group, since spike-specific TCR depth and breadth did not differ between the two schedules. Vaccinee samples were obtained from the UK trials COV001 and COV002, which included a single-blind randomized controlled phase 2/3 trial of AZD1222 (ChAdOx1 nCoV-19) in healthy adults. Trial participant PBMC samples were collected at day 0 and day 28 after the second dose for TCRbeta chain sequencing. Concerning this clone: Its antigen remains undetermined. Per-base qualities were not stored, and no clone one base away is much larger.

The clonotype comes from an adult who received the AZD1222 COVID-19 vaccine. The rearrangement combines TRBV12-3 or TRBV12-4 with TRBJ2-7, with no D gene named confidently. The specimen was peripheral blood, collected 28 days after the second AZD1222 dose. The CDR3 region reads CASSLGSYEQYF. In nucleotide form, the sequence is TGTGCCAGCAGTTTGGGATCTTACGAGCAGTACTTC.